The rows below give T cell receptor beta chains drawn from one sample of a study of cytomegalovirus exposure and HLA in healthy donors. Here immunoSEQ multiplex PCR was the method, and the copy in TCRdb shows in-frame clones only, minus some. This sample has 82,000 or so clones, with roughly 94% found just once. Sequenced: PBMCs. These receptors were obtained from a woman aged 18-29 years in good health and CMV-seronegative. The CDR3 runs from the conserved cysteine through the conserved F or W. D genes are given only for firm matches. Not every row has a clone size; where given, it reads once, few, many or a size class.

>TRBV7-8|TRBJ1-5|TRBD1|-
TGTGCCAGCAGCTTATGGCTTCGAGGACAGGGAGGTAATCAGCCCCAGCATTTT
CASSLWLRGQGGNQPQHF
>TRBV5-8|TRBJ1-1|TRBD1|-
TGTGCCAGCAGCTCGGGACAGAAGGGCACTGAAGCTTTCTTT
CASSSGQKGTEAFF
>TRBV10-2|TRBJ1-5|-|-
TGCGCCAGCAGTGAGTCGGGGGGAGCGGGCAATCAGCCCCAGCATTTT
CASSESGGAGNQPQHF
>TRBV7-9|TRBJ2-3|TRBD2|-
TGTGCCAGCAGCTTAGTGGGGGGACTAGCAGCAGATACGCAGTATTTT
CASSLVGGLAADTQYF
>TRBV4-1|TRBJ2-7|-|-
TGCGCCAGCAGCCATCCCGGCGGCCGCGCCTACGAGCAGTACTTC
CASSHPGGRAYEQYF
>TRBV12-5|TRBJ2-2|-|-
TGTGCTAGTGCCATAGACAGGAACCCCCTTTTACCCGGGGAGCTGTTTTTT
CASAIDRNPLLPGELFF
>TRBV5-6|TRBJ2-1|TRBD2|-
TGTGCCAGCCCACTGGGGACTAGCGGAGCGAATGAGCAGTTCTTC
CASPLGTSGANEQFF
>TRBV7-2|TRBJ1-3|-|-
TGTGCCAGCAGGCGCGGGGGCTCTGGAAACACCATATATTTT
CASRRGGSGNTIYF
>TRBV19|TRBJ1-1|-|-
TGTGCCAGTAGGTCATTAGGGGCAGGGGAAGCTTTCTTT
CASRSLGAGEAFF
>TRBV15|TRBJ1-2|-|-
TGTGCCACCAGCAGAGATTTGCAAGGGGGGGTTGGAAGCTATGGCTACACCTTC
CATSRDLQGGVGSYGYTF
>TRBV7-2|TRBJ2-5|TRBD2|-
TGTGCCAGCAGCTTAGGCGGGAGTCGTGAGACCCAGTACTTC
CASSLGGSRETQYF
>TRBV7-6|TRBJ2-7|-|-
TGTGCCAGCAGCCGGCTAGGTAGCGCCTACGAGCAGTACTTC
CASSRLGSAYEQYF
>TRBV11-3|TRBJ2-5|-|-
TGTGCCAGCAGCTTAGGAGTTTGGGAGACCCAGTACTTC
CASSLGVWETQYF
>TRBV9|TRBJ2-2|-|-
TGTGCCAGCAGCGGCAGGGTGGGGGCCAACACCGGGGAGCTGTTTTTT
CASSGRVGANTGELFF
>TRBV7-2|TRBJ2-5|TRBD2|-
TGTGCCAGCAGCCGAGCGCGGGGGGGAGAGACCCAGTACTTC
CASSRARGGETQYF
>TRBV7-9|TRBJ2-7|TRBD1|once
TGTGCCAGCAGCGTCGGGACAGGGACCTACGAGCAGTACTTC
CASSVGTGTYEQYF
>TRBV10-1|TRBJ2-3|-|once
TGCGCCAGCAGTGAGGGGGCAGGTCCCACAGATACGCAGTATTTT
CASSEGAGPTDTQYF
>TRBV9|TRBJ2-5|-|-
TGTGCCAGCAGCGTAGATCCGGACTTCCAAGAGACCCAGTACTTC
CASSVDPDFQETQYF
>TRBV9|TRBJ2-1|TRBD2|-
TGTGCCAGCAGCCCGGCGGGGGGTGGTTACAATGAGCAGTTCTTC
CASSPAGGGYNEQFF
>TRBV7-2|TRBJ2-4|-|-
TGTGCCAGCAGCCCTCATCCGGGACTTCTACTCAAAAACATTCAGTACTTC
CASSPHPGLLLKNIQYF
>TRBV28|TRBJ2-3|-|-
TGTGCCAGCAGTTTGCGGGGCACAGATACGCAGTATTTT
CASSLRGTDTQYF
>TRBV18|TRBJ1-1|-|-
TGTGCCAGCTCACCGGACAGCCTTAACACTGAAGCTTTCTTT
CASSPDSLNTEAFF
>TRBV27|TRBJ1-6|-|-
TGTGCCAGCAGTCCCGGGGGACGCTATAATTCACCCCTCCACTTT
CASSPGGRYNSPLHF
>TRBV7-8|TRBJ2-1|-|-
TGTGCCAGCAGCTTGATCGGGGGACCCAATGAGCAGTTCTTC
CASSLIGGPNEQFF
>TRBV7-2|TRBJ2-5|-|-
TGTGCCAGCAGCTTAGGGGAGGCCCAAGAGACCCAGTACTTC
CASSLGEAQETQYF
>TRBV28|TRBJ2-7|TRBD2|-
TGTGCCAGCAGCCTCCGAGGTCTAGCGGGACCTGGGTACGAGCAGTACTTC
CASSLRGLAGPGYEQYF
>TRBV18|TRBJ2-7|-|-
TGTGCCAGCTCACACCCCAGGGAGGCGCAGTACTTC
CASSHPREAQYF
>TRBV15|TRBJ2-7|TRBD2|-
TGTGCCACCAGCGGTGGACTAGCTCCCTACGAGCAGTACTTC
CATSGGLAPYEQYF
>TRBV2|TRBJ2-3|TRBD2|-
TGTGCCCATGCGGGGGAGAGCACAGATACGCAGTATTTT
CAHAGESTDTQYF
>TRBV4-1|TRBJ2-2|TRBD1|-
TGCGCCAGCAGCCAAGCAAGGACAGGGGGGAACACCGGGGAGCTGTTTTTT
CASSQARTGGNTGELFF
>TRBV27|TRBJ1-6|TRBD1|-
TGTGCCAGCAGTCCCTCACAGGGGGCTTTCTCACCCCTCCACTTT
CASSPSQGAFSPLHF
>TRBV6-6|TRBJ1-6|-|once
TGTGCCAGCAGTTACCTGAGCTCCTATAATTCACCCCTCCACTTT
CASSYLSSYNSPLHF
>TRBV11-2|TRBJ2-3|TRBD2|-
TGTGCCAGCAGATCAAGCGGGAGGGCCAGTCAAGATACGCAGTATTTT
CASRSSGRASQDTQYF
>TRBV19|TRBJ2-4|TRBD1|-
TGTGCCAGTAGTATAGATTCAAGGACAGGGTCGAACATTCAGTACTTC
CASSIDSRTGSNIQYF
>TRBV9|TRBJ2-7|-|-
TGTGCCAGCAGCGTAGAGGACTTTACATACGAGCAGTACTTC
CASSVEDFTYEQYF
>TRBV19|TRBJ2-3|TRBD1|-
TGTGCCAGTAGTCAGGGGGTAGGCACAGATACGCAGTATTTT
CASSQGVGTDTQYF
>TRBV4-3|TRBJ1-2|TRBD1|-
TGCGCCAGCAGCCGGGACAGGGCCGACTATGGCTACACCTTC
CASSRDRADYGYTF
>TRBV9|TRBJ1-4|-|once
TGTGCCAGCAGCGTTGGAAACCGGGGGGGTAGTGAAAAACTGTTTTTT
CASSVGNRGGSEKLFF
>TRBV18|TRBJ2-1|-|-
TGTGCCAGCTCTCCCGGGCCTCCGGGGAACAATGAGCAGTTCTTC
CASSPGPPGNNEQFF
>TRBV5-6|TRBJ2-2|-|-
TGTGCCAGCAGCTTTGGCGGAGTTGCCTACACCGGGGAGCTGTTTTTT
CASSFGGVAYTGELFF
>TRBV11-2|TRBJ2-3|-|-
TGTGCCAGCAGCCTGGACAATTACGTCTCAGATACGCAGTATTTT
CASSLDNYVSDTQYF
>TRBV14|TRBJ2-7|-|-
TGTGCCAGCAGCCACTCACGACAGCCATCCTACGAGCAGTACTTC
CASSHSRQPSYEQYF
>TRBV5-1|TRBJ2-7|-|-
TGCGCCAGCAGCTTGGACTTCGATTCCTACGAGCAGTACTTC
CASSLDFDSYEQYF
>TRBV4-2|TRBJ2-2|TRBD2|-
TGTGCCAGCAGCCGTGGACTAGCGGGAGACGTCGGGGAGCTGTTTTTT
CASSRGLAGDVGELFF